This T cell receptor (beta chain) derives from a study of human T cells and chemical hapten exposure. There are many counts of this clonotype. TCRdb redid the calling of the RACE reads with MiXCR, one entry per CDR3 protein. The data contain over 70,000 distinct CDR3 sequences, roughly a tenth of them singletons. As for time point: patch test 3, about 24 weeks after DPC sensitization. Treatment in this sample: therapeutic diphenylcyclopropenone sensitization with weekly scalp DPC. There are 14 residues in the CDR3. Trimming cost V 9 bases and J 1 base; bases outside gene matches: 8. Sample: whole blood, taken in connection with sensitization to the hapten diphenylcyclopropenone (DPC). This sequence was found in a woman aged 25 to 45 with alopecia areata. Some clones in this sample may be carry-over from other donors' samples. The J gene is TRBJ1-1, the V gene TRBV12-3 or TRBV12-4; 7 positions match TRBD1. DNA of the CDR3: TGTGCCAGTTCACCGGGGACAGCGAACACTGAAGCTTTCTTT. Its protein product is CASSPGTANTEAFF.